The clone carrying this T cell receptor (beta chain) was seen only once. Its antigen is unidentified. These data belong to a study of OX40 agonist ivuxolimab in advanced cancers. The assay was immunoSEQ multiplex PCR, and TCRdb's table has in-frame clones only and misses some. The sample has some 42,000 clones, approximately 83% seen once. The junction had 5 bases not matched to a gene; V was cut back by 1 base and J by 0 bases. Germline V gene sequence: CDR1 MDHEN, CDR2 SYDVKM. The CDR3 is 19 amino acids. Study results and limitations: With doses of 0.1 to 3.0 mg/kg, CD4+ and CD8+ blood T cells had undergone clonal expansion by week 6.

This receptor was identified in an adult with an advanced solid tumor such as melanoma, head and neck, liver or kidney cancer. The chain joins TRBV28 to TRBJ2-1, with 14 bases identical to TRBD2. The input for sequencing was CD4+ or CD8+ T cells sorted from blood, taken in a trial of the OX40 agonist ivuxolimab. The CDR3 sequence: CASSLLGLAGVSSYNEQFF. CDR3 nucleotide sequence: TGTGCCAGCAGTTTATTGGGACTAGCGGGGGTTAGCTCCTACAATGAGCAGTTCTTC.